This passage covers 7 T cell receptor beta chains from one sample sequenced in a study of CD8+CD57+ T cells in acquired aplastic anemia. Researchers used genomic DNA as the template to profile TCR beta VDJ and CDR3. TCRdb recomputed calls from the reads with MiXCR, one row per CDR3 protein. The sample includes 200,000 to 250,000 distinct CDR3 sequences, around half seen only once; the top ten take under 9%. Sequencing involved patients with CD8+CD57+ cell expansion previously shown by flow cytometry. Sample: sorted CD4+, CD8+, or CD8+CD57+ T cells (not recorded which) from PBMCs. Receptors were obtained from a human donor with aplastic anemia.

In its sample, this clonotype was seen many times. The chain joins TRBV5-5 to TRBJ2-7; no clear D. The CDR3 is 14 amino acids. V was shortened by 0 bases and J by 2 bases, with 9 bases between the two germline ends. Looked up from germline, CDR1 is SGHKS and CDR2 is YYEKEE (reference sequence). This CDR3 is CASSLGLAPYEQYF. CDR3 bases: TGTGCCAGCAGCTTGGGGCTGGCTCCCTACGAGCAGTACTTC.

The chain is built from TRBV20-1 and TRBJ1-5; 9 bases map to TRBD1. V trimming: 4 bases; J trimming: 3 bases; junction bases outside the gene matches: 10. Germline-derived CDR1 and CDR2 are DFQATT and SNEGSKA (reference sequence). The CDR3 sequence is 16 residues long. The CDR3 DNA reads TGCAGTGCTATTTCCCCCGGACAGGGGATCAATCAGCCCCAGCATTTT. This codes for CSAISPGQGINQPQHF.

This clonotype was counted between two and nine times. The germline gene is not matched at one end of the junction; a read error may be the cause. This chain connects TRBV19 to TRBJ2-7; no clear D. The CDR3 sequence is 13 residues long. Germline loops: CDR1 LNHDA, CDR2 SQIVND (reference sequence). DNA of the CDR3: TGTGCCAGTAGTACCGATTATAGCTACGGGCAGTACTTC. Protein: CASSTDYSYGQYF.

This clonotype was recorded at least ten times. The J gene is TRBJ1-2, the V gene TRBV7-9; TRBD1 agrees at 8 bases. The CDR3 has 13 amino acids. Germline V gene data show CDR1 as SEHNR and CDR2 as FQNEAQ (reference sequence). V shed 5 bases and J 8 bases; nucleotides not matched to a gene: 7. CDR3 coding DNA: TGTGCCAGCAGCGCAGGGGGCGCCTACGGCTACACCTTC. Its translation is CASSAGGAYGYTF.

This clonotype was picked up many times. The chain recombines TRBV5-1 with TRBJ1-1; TRBD1 matches 10 bases. The J segment lost 0 bases and the V segment lost 1 base, leaving 6 bases of the junction unmatched. This CDR3 comprises 17 residues. Germline V gene lookup returns CDR1 SGHRS and CDR2 YFSETQ. In DNA, the CDR3 is TGCGCCAGCAGCTTGAAACCGGGACAGGGGATGAACACTGAAGCTTTCTTT. It encodes CASSLKPGQGMNTEAFF.

This clonotype was observed a handful of times. The chain links TRBV12-3 or TRBV12-4 to TRBJ2-7; D call uncertain. Trimming took 0 bases from V and 2 from J, leaving 11 bases between them. The CDR3 length is 15 residues. CDR3 nucleotide sequence: TGTGCCAGCAGTTTAGCCCAGTCATCGACCTACGAGCAGTACTTC. Protein: CASSLAQSSTYEQYF.

DNA for the CDR3: TGTGCCACCAGCAGAGAAGTAGGGAGGGACGGGGAGCTGTTTTTT. Protein product: CATSREVGRDGELFF. The chain uses TRBV15 and TRBJ2-2; TRBD2 matches at 7 bases. The CDR3 is 15 amino acids. V dropped 0 bases and J dropped 7; count of bases not matched to a gene: 5. Looked up from germline, CDR1 is LNHNV and CDR2 is YYDKDF (reference sequence). The full variable domain, in which reference TRBV15 and TRBJ2-2 provide the parts outside the CDR3, is DAMVIQNPRYQVTQFGKPVTLSCSQTLNHNVMYWYQQKSSQAPKLLFHYYDKDFNNEADTPDNFQSRRPNTSFCFLDIRSPGLGDTAMYLCATSREVGRDGELFFGEGSRLTVL.